The rows below give T cell receptor beta chains drawn from one sample of a study of blood T cell repertoires in COVID-19. Sequencing used immunoSEQ multiplex PCR; TCRdb keeps in-frame clones, though not all of them. Among about 250,000 clones, roughly 87% were seen once, and the ten largest hold 3% to 3.5%. Sequencing used peripheral blood. Every receptor here comes from a man aged 18 to 29 with active or convalescent COVID-19. CDR3s include the opening cysteine and the closing phenylalanine or tryptophan. Fields, in order: D gene, J gene, clone size, V gene, CDR3 DNA, CDR3 protein. The D gene is left open where the match is weak. Rows give clone size only sometimes, using once, few, many, or a class for an expanded clone.

D: .
J: TRBJ1-2
size: few
V: TRBV5-4
DNA: TGTGCCAGCAGCTTCGACGGGGTTTATGGCTACACCTTC
CDR3: CASSFDGVYGYTF

D: TRBD1
J: TRBJ1-5
size: .
V: TRBV10-2
DNA: TGCGCCAGCACCGGGACAGGGATCGGTCAGCCCCAGCATTTT
CDR3: CASTGTGIGQPQHF

D: TRBD1
J: TRBJ2-7
size: .
V: TRBV12-3/TRBV12-4
DNA: TGTGCCAGCAGTCCAGGGGGTTACTACGAGCAGTACTTC
CDR3: CASSPGGYYEQYF

D: .
J: TRBJ1-2
size: .
V: TRBV29-1
DNA: TGCAGCGTTGAACGGACACACTATGGCTACACCTTC
CDR3: CSVERTHYGYTF

D: TRBD2
J: TRBJ2-1
size: .
V: TRBV6-1
DNA: TGTGCCAGCAACGCACTAGCGGGAGCGGGGAATGAGCAGTTCTTC
CDR3: CASNALAGAGNEQFF

D: TRBD1
J: TRBJ2-2
size: .
V: TRBV6-2/TRBV6-3
DNA: TGTGCCAGCAGTTACTTGAAGTGGACAGGGGATGGCGGGGAGCTGTTTTTT
CDR3: CASSYLKWTGDGGELFF

D: .
J: TRBJ2-1
size: .
V: TRBV5-1
DNA: TGCGCCAGCAGCTCCATGCCCGAGAGCTCCTACAATGAGCAGTTCTTC
CDR3: CASSSMPESSYNEQFF

D: TRBD1
J: TRBJ2-1
size: .
V: TRBV19
DNA: TGTGCCAGTAGCCGGACAGGGGAGGGTGAGCAGTTCTTC
CDR3: CASSRTGEGEQFF

D: TRBD1
J: TRBJ1-2
size: .
V: TRBV6-5
DNA: TGTGCCAGCAGAGGCGGGACAGGGAACTTCGGCTACACCTTC
CDR3: CASRGGTGNFGYTF

D: .
J: TRBJ1-6
size: .
V: TRBV19
DNA: TGTGCCAGTAGTCCACGACAGAATAATTCACCCCTCCACTTT
CDR3: CASSPRQNNSPLHF

D: TRBD1
J: TRBJ1-5
size: .
V: TRBV10-3
DNA: TGTGCCATCAGTTCGGGACAGGGAAGCAATCAGCCCCAGCATTTT
CDR3: CAISSGQGSNQPQHF

D: TRBD2
J: TRBJ2-7
size: .
V: TRBV9
DNA: TGTGCCAGCAGCCCACACCCGCCAGGGACTAGCGGGCTCTACGAGCAGTACTTC
CDR3: CASSPHPPGTSGLYEQYF

D: .
J: TRBJ1-2
size: .
V: TRBV7-3
DNA: TGTGCCAGCAGCTTAGGAGGCTATGGCTACACCTTC
CDR3: CASSLGGYGYTF

D: .
J: TRBJ2-5
size: .
V: TRBV5-1
DNA: TGCGCCAGCAGCTTGAGACAGGCCCAAGAGACCCAGTACTTC
CDR3: CASSLRQAQETQYF

D: TRBD1
J: TRBJ1-2
size: .
V: TRBV12-3/TRBV12-4
DNA: TGTGCCAGCACCAGACAGGGGGCAGATGGCTACACCTTC
CDR3: CASTRQGADGYTF

D: TRBD1
J: TRBJ2-5
size: .
V: TRBV5-4
DNA: TGTGCCAGCAGCGTAGGACAGGGAGAAGAGACCCAGTACTTC
CDR3: CASSVGQGEETQYF

D: .
J: TRBJ1-1
size: .
V: TRBV5-1
DNA: TGCGCCAGCAGCTTGGGGGGGCAAATCGCTGAAGCTTTCTTT
CDR3: CASSLGGQIAEAFF

D: .
J: TRBJ2-2
size: .
V: TRBV5-4
DNA: TGTGCCAGCACGCCGGTTGCGGGAACCGGGGAGCTGTTTTTT
CDR3: CASTPVAGTGELFF

D: .
J: TRBJ1-1
size: .
V: TRBV30
DNA: TGTGCCTGGAGTTTTGCGGACAGGAACACTGAAGCTTTCTTT
CDR3: CAWSFADRNTEAFF

D: .
J: TRBJ1-2
size: .
V: TRBV6-1
DNA: TGTGCCAGCAGTGACGGAGAAAACTATGGCTACACCTTC
CDR3: CASSDGENYGYTF

D: .
J: TRBJ2-2
size: .
V: TRBV5-1
DNA: TGCGCCAGCAGCTCCGAGGTAGTGATTAGCGGGGAGCTGTTTTTT
CDR3: CASSSEVVISGELFF

D: TRBD1
J: TRBJ1-2
size: .
V: TRBV19
DNA: TGTGCCAGTACCCTAGGGACAGGGTATGGCTACACCTTC
CDR3: CASTLGTGYGYTF